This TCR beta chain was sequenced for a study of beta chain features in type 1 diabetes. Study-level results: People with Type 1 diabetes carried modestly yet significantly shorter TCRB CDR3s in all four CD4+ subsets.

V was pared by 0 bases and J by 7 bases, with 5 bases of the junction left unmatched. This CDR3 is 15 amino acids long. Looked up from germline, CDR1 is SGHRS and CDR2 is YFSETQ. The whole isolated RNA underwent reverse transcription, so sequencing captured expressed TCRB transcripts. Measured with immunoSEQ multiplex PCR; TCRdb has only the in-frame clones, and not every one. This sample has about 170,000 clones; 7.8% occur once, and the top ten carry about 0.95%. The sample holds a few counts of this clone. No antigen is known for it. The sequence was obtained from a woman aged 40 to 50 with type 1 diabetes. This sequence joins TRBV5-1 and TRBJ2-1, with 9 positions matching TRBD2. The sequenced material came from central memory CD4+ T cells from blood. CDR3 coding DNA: TGCGCCAGCAGCTTGGTGGCGGGAGGGTGGAATGAGCAGTTCTTC. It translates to CASSLVAGGWNEQFF. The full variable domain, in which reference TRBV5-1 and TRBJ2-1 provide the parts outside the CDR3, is KAGVTQTPRYLIKTRGQQVTLSCSPISGHRSVSWYQQTPGQGLQFLFEYFSETQRNKGNFPGRFSGRQFSNSRSEMNVSTLELGDSALYLCASSLVAGGWNEQFFGPGTRLTVL.